This T cell receptor (beta chain) was documented in a study of T cell changes during pregnancy in multiple sclerosis. Germline CDR1 and CDR2: SGHAT and FQDESV (reference sequence). The CDR3 extends over 13 amino acids. Trimming removed 4 bases from V and 6 bases from J, with 13 bases in between. The protocol was immunoSEQ multiplex PCR, while the TCRdb copy is restricted to in-frame clones and leaves out a portion. Among 55,000 to 65,000 clones, around 89% were seen once, and the ten largest hold almost 0.9%. The rearrangement links TRBV11-1 to TRBJ2-7; a weak D match, TRBD2 (5 bases). Sample: peripheral blood, taken in the first trimester of pregnancy. This clonotype was obtained from a female donor in good health, enrolled as a control in a pregnancy study. CDR3 in DNA: TGTGCCAGCAGCTGGGATGGAGAGGGCGAGCAGTACTTC. It encodes CASSWDGEGEQYF.